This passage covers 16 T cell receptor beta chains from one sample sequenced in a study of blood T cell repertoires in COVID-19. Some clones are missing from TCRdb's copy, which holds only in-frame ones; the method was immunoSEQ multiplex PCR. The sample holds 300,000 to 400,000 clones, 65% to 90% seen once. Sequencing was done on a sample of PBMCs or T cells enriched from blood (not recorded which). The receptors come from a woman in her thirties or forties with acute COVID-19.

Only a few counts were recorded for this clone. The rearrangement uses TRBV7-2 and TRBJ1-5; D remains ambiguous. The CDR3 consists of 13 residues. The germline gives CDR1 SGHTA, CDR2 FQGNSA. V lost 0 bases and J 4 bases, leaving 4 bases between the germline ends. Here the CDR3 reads CASSLALNQPQHF. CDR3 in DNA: TGTGCCAGCAGCTTAGCCCTTAATCAGCCCCAGCATTTT.

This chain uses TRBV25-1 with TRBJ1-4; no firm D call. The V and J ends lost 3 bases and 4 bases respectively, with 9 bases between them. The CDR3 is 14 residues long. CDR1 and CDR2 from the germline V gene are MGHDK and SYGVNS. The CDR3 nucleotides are TGTGCCAGCAGTGACCTCACTAGTAATGAAAAACTGTTTTTT. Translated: CASSDLTSNEKLFF.

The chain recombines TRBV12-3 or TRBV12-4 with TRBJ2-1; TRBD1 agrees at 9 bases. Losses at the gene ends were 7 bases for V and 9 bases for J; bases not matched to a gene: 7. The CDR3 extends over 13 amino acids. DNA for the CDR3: TGTGCCAGCACCCCGGGACAGGGTGCTGAGCAGTTCTTC. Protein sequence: CASTPGQGAEQFF.

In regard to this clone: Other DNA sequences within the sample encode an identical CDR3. The CDR3 DNA reads TGCGCCAGCAGCCAAGGTTCAGGGGATGGCTACACCTTC. Translating it yields CASSQGSGDGYTF. This chain connects TRBV4-1 to TRBJ1-2; tentative D call: TRBD1 (6 bases). The germline CDR1 and CDR2 sequences are MGHRA and YSYEKL. Trimming cost V 1 base and J 6 bases, with 9 bases left between them. The CDR3 is 13 residues long.

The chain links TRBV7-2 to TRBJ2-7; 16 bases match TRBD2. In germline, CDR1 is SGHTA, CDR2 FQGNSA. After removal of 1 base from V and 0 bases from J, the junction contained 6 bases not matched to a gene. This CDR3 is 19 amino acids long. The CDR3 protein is CASSLVGLAGGYSSYEQYF. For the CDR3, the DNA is TGTGCCAGCAGCTTAGTGGGACTAGCGGGGGGGTATAGCTCCTACGAGCAGTACTTC.

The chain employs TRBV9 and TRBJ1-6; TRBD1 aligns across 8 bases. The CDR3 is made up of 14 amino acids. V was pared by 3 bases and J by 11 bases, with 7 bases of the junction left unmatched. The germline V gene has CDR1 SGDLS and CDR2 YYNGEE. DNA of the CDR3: TGTGCCAGCAGCGCCGGGACAGGCGAAGCACCCCTCCACTTT. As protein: CASSAGTGEAPLHF.

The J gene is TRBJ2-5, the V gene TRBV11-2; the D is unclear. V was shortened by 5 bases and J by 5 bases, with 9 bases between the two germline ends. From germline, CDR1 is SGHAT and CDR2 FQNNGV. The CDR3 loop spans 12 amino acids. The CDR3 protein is CASSLPGETQYF. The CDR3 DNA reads TGTGCCAGCAGCCTCCCCGGGGAGACCCAGTACTTC.

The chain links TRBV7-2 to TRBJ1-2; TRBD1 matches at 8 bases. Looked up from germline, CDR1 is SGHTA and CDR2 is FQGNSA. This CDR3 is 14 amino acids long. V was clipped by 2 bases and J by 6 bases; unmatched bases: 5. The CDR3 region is CASSLKTGANGYTF. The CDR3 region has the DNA TGTGCCAGCAGCTTAAAGACAGGGGCTAATGGCTACACCTTC.

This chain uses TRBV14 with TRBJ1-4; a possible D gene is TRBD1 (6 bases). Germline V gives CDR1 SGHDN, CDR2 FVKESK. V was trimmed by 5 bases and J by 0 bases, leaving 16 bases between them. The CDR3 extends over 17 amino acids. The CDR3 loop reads CASSKVLGGATNEKLFF. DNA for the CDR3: TGTGCCAGCAGCAAAGTCCTAGGGGGGGCAACTAATGAAAAACTGTTTTTT.

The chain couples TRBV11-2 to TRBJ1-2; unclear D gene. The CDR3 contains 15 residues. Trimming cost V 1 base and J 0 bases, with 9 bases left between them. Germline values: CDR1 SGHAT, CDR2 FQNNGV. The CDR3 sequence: CASSLGRGTNYGYTF. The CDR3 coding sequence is TGTGCCAGCAGCTTAGGTCGAGGAACTAACTATGGCTACACCTTC. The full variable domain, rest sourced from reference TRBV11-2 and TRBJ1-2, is EAGVAQSPRYKIIEKRQSVAFWCNPISGHATLYWYQQILGQGPKLLIQFQNNGVVDDSQLPKDRFSAERLKGVDSTLKIQPAKLEDSAVYLCASSLGRGTNYGYTFGSGTRLTVV.

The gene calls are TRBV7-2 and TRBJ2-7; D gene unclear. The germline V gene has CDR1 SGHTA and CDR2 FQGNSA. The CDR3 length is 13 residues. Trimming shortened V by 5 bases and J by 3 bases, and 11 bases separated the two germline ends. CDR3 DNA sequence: TGTGCCAGCAGCCCGCTTGGCGGCTACGAGCAGTACTTC. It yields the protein CASSPLGGYEQYF.

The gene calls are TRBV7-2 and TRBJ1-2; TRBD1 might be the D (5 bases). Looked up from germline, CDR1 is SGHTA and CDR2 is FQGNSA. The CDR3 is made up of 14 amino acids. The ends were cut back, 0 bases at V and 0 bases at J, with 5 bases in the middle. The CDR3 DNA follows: TGTGCCAGCAGCTTAGCGACAGCTAACTATGGCTACACCTTC. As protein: CASSLATANYGYTF.

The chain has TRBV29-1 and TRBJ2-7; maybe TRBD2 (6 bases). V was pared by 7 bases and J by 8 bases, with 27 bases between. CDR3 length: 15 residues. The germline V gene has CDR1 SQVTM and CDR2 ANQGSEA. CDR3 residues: CSAAPGLGGASKQYF. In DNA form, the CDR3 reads TGCAGCGCCGCCCCTGGGTTGGGGGGTGCATCGAAGCAGTACTTC.

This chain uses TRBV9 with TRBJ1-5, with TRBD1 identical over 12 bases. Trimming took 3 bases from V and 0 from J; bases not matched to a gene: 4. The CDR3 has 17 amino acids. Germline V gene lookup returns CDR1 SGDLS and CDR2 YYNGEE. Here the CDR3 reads CASSAGTGGFSNQPQHF. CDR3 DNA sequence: TGTGCCAGCAGCGCCGGGACAGGGGGCTTTAGCAATCAGCCCCAGCATTTT.

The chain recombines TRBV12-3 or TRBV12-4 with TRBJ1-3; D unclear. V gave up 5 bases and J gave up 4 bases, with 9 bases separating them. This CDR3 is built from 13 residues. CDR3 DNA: TGTGCCAGCAGTACCAAACTCGGAAACACCATATATTTT. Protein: CASSTKLGNTIYF.

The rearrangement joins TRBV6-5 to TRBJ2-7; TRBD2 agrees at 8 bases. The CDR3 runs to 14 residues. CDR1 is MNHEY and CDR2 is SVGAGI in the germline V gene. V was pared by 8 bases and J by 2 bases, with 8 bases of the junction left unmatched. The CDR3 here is CASSLSGGAYEQYF. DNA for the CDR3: TGTGCCAGCTCGCTGAGCGGGGGCGCCTACGAGCAGTACTTC.